One and the same sample provided the 16 T cell receptor beta chains below, sequenced in a study of PD-1 blockade in classical Hodgkin lymphoma. Time point: cycle 4 day 1 (C4D1), after less than 7 weeks of nivolumab. All the patients suffered relapse after autologous stem cell transplantation, and brentuximab vedotin exposure differed. Clones were read by immunoSEQ multiplex PCR, and TCRdb kept only the in-frame ones, dropping some. The sample has tens of thousands of clones, 60% to 80% seen once. The material sequenced was peripheral blood mononuclear cells (PBMCs), taken before the fourth cycle of nivolumab. The receptors were sampled from a human donor with classical Hodgkin lymphoma.

The V gene is TRBV28, the J gene TRBJ1-3, with no clear D. The germline CDR1 and CDR2 sequences are MDHEN and SYDVKM. CDR3 length: 13 amino acids. The ends were cut back, 5 bases at V and 6 bases at J, with 11 bases in the middle. Here the CDR3 reads CASSANFANTIYF. CDR3 sequence (DNA): TGTGCCAGCAGTGCCAATTTCGCAAACACCATATATTTT.

The rearrangement uses TRBV11-2 and TRBJ2-2, with D unclear. The CDR3 is made up of 14 amino acids. Germline V gene sequence: CDR1 SGHAT, CDR2 FQNNGV. V was clipped by 3 bases and J by 3 bases, with 8 bases between them. The CDR3 spells CASSFGAYTGELFF. The CDR3 bases are TGTGCCAGCAGCTTTGGTGCCTACACCGGGGAGCTGTTTTTT.

The rearrangement links TRBV6-5 to TRBJ1-1, with D possibly TRBD1 on 5 matching bases. The germline gives CDR1 MNHEY, CDR2 SVGAGI. CDR3 length equals 15 residues. V lost 4 bases, J lost 11 bases, and 23 bases lay in between. CDR3 sequence reads: CASSSLTPGPKGAFF. For the CDR3, the DNA is TGTGCCAGCAGTTCCTTAACCCCGGGACCCAAAGGGGCTTTCTTT.

The chain has TRBV7-9 and TRBJ2-5; D unresolved. V gave up 6 bases and J gave up 2 bases, with 10 bases separating them. The CDR3 has 13 residues. Per germline, CDR1 SEHNR and CDR2 FQNEAQ (reference sequence). Written as DNA, the CDR3 is TGTGCCAGCAGAAAAGGAGTACAAGAGACCCAGTACTTC. Its translation is CASRKGVQETQYF.

This sequence joins TRBV4-3 and TRBJ1-3; tentative D call: TRBD1 (6 bases). Trimming pared 0 bases from V and 3 bases from J, leaving 15 bases between. Germline CDR1 is LGHNA and CDR2 is YSLEER. There are 17 residues in the CDR3. CDR3: CASSQDWAGALGNTIYF. The DNA for the CDR3 is TGCGCCAGCAGCCAAGATTGGGCAGGGGCCCTTGGAAACACCATATATTTT.

The V and J genes are TRBV6-6 and TRBJ2-7, with 8 bases lining up with TRBD1. The V segment lost 8 bases and the J segment 0 bases; nucleotides outside the gene matches: 9. Germline V gives CDR1 MNHNY, CDR2 SVGAGI (reference sequence). CDR3 length equals 15 residues. CDR3 sequence (DNA): TGTGCCAGCGGGGGAGGACAGGGTTTCTCCTACGAGCAGTACTTC. Its protein is CASGGGQGFSYEQYF.

The V and J genes are TRBV5-1 and TRBJ1-1; a possible D gene is TRBD1 (5 bases). This CDR3 is built from 15 residues. The germline V gene encodes CDR1 SGHRS and CDR2 YFSETQ. The V end lost 3 bases, the J end lost 1 base, and 13 bases lay between the germline ends. CDR3 sequence reads: CASSSPTVENTEAFF. CDR3 bases: TGCGCCAGCAGCTCACCGACAGTGGAGAACACTGAAGCTTTCTTT.

CDR3 nucleotides: TGCGCCAGCAGCCAAGAGGGACAGTTTAGTGGGGTTGGCTACACCTTC. Encoded protein: CASSQEGQFSGVGYTF. The rearrangement uses TRBV4-1 and TRBJ1-2; the match to TRBD1 covers 7 bases. The junction had 11 bases not matched to a gene; V was cut back by 0 bases and J by 7 bases. The CDR3 has 16 amino acids. CDR1 MGHRA and CDR2 YSYEKL come from the germline V gene.

The chain combines TRBV6-5 with TRBJ1-6; the D is unclear. Per the germline V gene, CDR1 is MNHEY and CDR2 is SVGAGI. CDR3 length: 15 amino acids. The ends were cut back, 6 bases at V and 5 bases at J, with 14 bases in the middle. Written as DNA, the CDR3 is TGTGCCAGCAGACTGGACGGTGGGAATAATTCACCCCTCCACTTT. Its protein product is CASRLDGGNNSPLHF.

The V gene is TRBV28, the J gene TRBJ2-7; TRBD1 matches at 8 bases. From germline, CDR1 is MDHEN and CDR2 SYDVKM. The V and J ends lost 6 bases and 4 bases, in that order; junction bases with no gene match: 8. The CDR3 extends over 14 amino acids. CDR3: CASRSGGRGYEQYF. The CDR3 DNA follows: TGTGCCAGCAGATCAGGGGGCCGGGGGTACGAGCAGTACTTC.

In its sample, this clone was seen once. The chain couples TRBV5-4 to TRBJ2-7, with D perhaps TRBD1 or TRBD2 (6 bases each). The germline V gene encodes CDR1 SGHNT and CDR2 YYREEE (reference sequence). The CDR3 runs to 15 residues. Trimming took off 0 bases at V and 2 bases at J, with 12 bases between the two ends. The CDR3 here is CASSLEGGRAYEQYF. The DNA of the CDR3 is TGTGCCAGCAGCTTGGAAGGGGGGCGCGCCTACGAGCAGTACTTC.

The chain recombines TRBV2 with TRBJ2-5, with D unresolved. CDR1 and CDR2 from the germline V gene are SNHLY and FYNNEI. This CDR3 has 11 amino acids. The germline V and J ends were trimmed by 6 bases and 0 bases, with 2 bases remaining between them. CDR3 loop: CASRDQETQYF. CDR3 nucleotide sequence: TGTGCCAGCAGAGACCAAGAGACCCAGTACTTC.

The V and J genes are TRBV30 and TRBJ2-3; D perhaps matches TRBD2 (5 bases). Germline V gene data show CDR1 as GTSNPN and CDR2 as SVGIG (reference sequence). V was clipped by 2 bases and J by 3 bases, with 18 bases between them. The CDR3 totals 16 residues. CDR3 in DNA: TGTGCCTGGAGTCTTGGTCGTGAGGGCACGACAGATACGCAGTATTTT. It codes for CAWSLGREGTTDTQYF.

This clone has a single count. The chain combines TRBV6-6 with TRBJ1-5; TRBD1 agrees at 8 bases. The J segment lost 4 bases and the V segment lost 6 bases, leaving 2 bases of the junction unmatched. The CDR3 loop spans 13 amino acids. Germline V gives CDR1 MNHNY, CDR2 SVGAGI (reference sequence). CDR3 protein: CASRRTGNQPQHF. The CDR3 DNA follows: TGTGCCAGCAGACGGACAGGGAATCAGCCCCAGCATTTT.

This clone has a handful of counts. This chain uses TRBV6-5 with TRBJ1-2; 9 bases align to TRBD1. With V trimmed by 6 bases and J by 4 bases, 9 bases remained unmatched. CDR1 is MNHEY, CDR2 SVGAGI, per germline. There are 15 residues in the CDR3. CDR3 loop: CASRLQGQGLYGYTF. CDR3 sequence (DNA): TGTGCCAGCAGGCTTCAGGGACAGGGACTCTATGGCTACACCTTC.

V and J are TRBV10-3 and TRBJ1-1; tentative D call: TRBD1 (5 bases). The V end lost 2 bases, the J end lost 4 bases, and 11 bases lay between the germline ends. Per the germline V gene, CDR1 is ENHRY and CDR2 is SYGVKD. CDR3 length: 14 amino acids. The CDR3 region has the DNA TGTGCCATCAGTGAGGGGGCACAGGTCACTGAAGCTTTCTTT. This translates into CAISEGAQVTEAFF.